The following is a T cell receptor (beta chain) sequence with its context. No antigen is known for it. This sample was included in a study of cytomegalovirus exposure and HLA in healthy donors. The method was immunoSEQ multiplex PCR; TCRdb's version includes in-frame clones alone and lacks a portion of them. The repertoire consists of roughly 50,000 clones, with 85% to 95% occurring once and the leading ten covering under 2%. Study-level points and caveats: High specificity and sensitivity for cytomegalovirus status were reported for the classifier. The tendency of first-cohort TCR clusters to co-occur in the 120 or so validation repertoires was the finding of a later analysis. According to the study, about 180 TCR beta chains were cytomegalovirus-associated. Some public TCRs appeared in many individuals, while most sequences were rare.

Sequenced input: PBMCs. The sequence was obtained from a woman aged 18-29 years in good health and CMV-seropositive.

The CDR3 bases are TGTGCCAGCAGTTTGAGGACTAGCGGAACCTACAATGAGCAGTTCTTC. Protein sequence: CASSLRTSGTYNEQFF. The rearrangement links TRBV6-5 to TRBJ2-1, with 10 bases lining up with TRBD2. Trimming removed 4 bases from V and 2 bases from J; junction bases left unmatched: 5. The CDR3 runs 16 residues. The germline V gene has CDR1 MNHEY and CDR2 SVGAGI.